Listed below are T cell receptor beta chains from one sample, sequenced in a study of blood T cell repertoires in COVID-19. TCRdb's copy holds only in-frame clones and misses some; the assay was immunoSEQ multiplex PCR. The data hold 200,000 to 250,000 clones, with approximately 90% observed a single time. The specimen was peripheral blood. These receptor sequences come from a man aged 60 to 75 with COVID-19, enrolled during active disease. Both conserved end residues are part of each CDR3. The D gene is left open where the match is weak. A clone size is listed for some rows: how often the clone was seen (once, few, many), or a class if it is expanded.

TRBJ1-6	.	TRBV5-4	.	TGTGCCAGCAACCCAGCGGGTGGTTCACCCCTCCACTTT	CASNPAGGSPLHF
TRBJ2-2	TRBD2	TRBV5-1	.	TGCGCCAGCAGGGGGACTATGAACACCGGGGAGCTGTTTTTT	CASRGTMNTGELFF
TRBJ1-5	.	TRBV3-1/TRBV3-2	.	TGTGCCAGCAGCCAAGGCTTCAGTCGGGGTAGTCAGCCCCAGCATTTT	CASSQGFSRGSQPQHF
TRBJ2-4	TRBD2	TRBV18	.	TGTGCCAGCTCACCTACTAGCGGGATTGTAACGGCCAAAAACATTCAGTACTTC	CASSPTSGIVTAKNIQYF
TRBJ2-1	TRBD1	TRBV2	.	TGTGCCAGCAGTTTAGCGGGACAGGGGAATGAGCAGTTCTTC	CASSLAGQGNEQFF
TRBJ2-5	TRBD2	TRBV19	.	TGTGCCAGTTCCTCTGCGGGGGGGCGGGAGACCCAGTACTTC	CASSSAGGRETQYF
TRBJ1-2	.	TRBV19	.	TGTGCCAGTAATGAGATTTGGCGACAGGCCCCTCGCTACACCTTC	CASNEIWRQAPRYTF
TRBJ1-5	.	TRBV2	.	TGTGCCAGCAGTGTCAGTAAATCTCAGCCCCAGCATTTT	CASSVSKSQPQHF
TRBJ2-1	TRBD2	TRBV20-1	.	TGCAGTGCTCGTGCCTATGGGACTAGCGGGAAACGATCCCCGGATGAGCAGTTCTTC	CSARAYGTSGKRSPDEQFF
TRBJ2-3	TRBD2	TRBV19	.	TGTGCCAGTAGTGGGGGGACTAGCGCAACAGATACGCAGTATTTT	CASSGGTSATDTQYF
TRBJ2-5	.	TRBV5-1	.	TGCGCCAGCAGGACAGGAGGTGCAATGGAGACCCAGTACTTC	CASRTGGAMETQYF
TRBJ2-1	.	TRBV27	.	TGTGCCAGCAGTTTATCGGGCGCTTGGCGCAATGAGCAGTTCTTC	CASSLSGAWRNEQFF
TRBJ1-6	.	TRBV5-1	.	TGCGCCAGCAGCGGTAATACAGGGTCCTTATCCTCACCCCTCCACTTT	CASSGNTGSLSSPLHF
TRBJ1-3	.	TRBV5-1	.	TGCGCCAGCAGTCCTCCAGGGCCCTCTGGAAACACCATATATTTT	CASSPPGPSGNTIYF
TRBJ1-6	TRBD1	TRBV7-2	.	TGTGCCAGCACCCGGAGCGGACAGGATCTCCACTTT	CASTRSGQDLHF
TRBJ1-6	.	TRBV21-1	.	TGTGCCAGCAGCAAAGCGCCCCAGGGGCCCTATAATTCACCCCTCCACTTT	CASSKAPQGPYNSPLHF
TRBJ2-1	.	TRBV2	.	TGTGCCAGCAGTGTCGGGCAGGGCCCCTACAATGAGCAGTTCTTC	CASSVGQGPYNEQFF
TRBJ2-7	.	TRBV7-8	.	TGTGCCAGCAGCTTAGCGACGACAGCCTACGAGCAGTACTTC	CASSLATTAYEQYF
TRBJ1-5	TRBD1	TRBV18	.	TGTGCCAGCTCCCGACAGGGGATGGACAGCAATCAGCCCCAGCATTTT	CASSRQGMDSNQPQHF
TRBJ2-1	.	TRBV7-2	.	TGTGCCAGCAGCCTCACTAGGAATGAGCAGTTCTTC	CASSLTRNEQFF
TRBJ2-7	.	TRBV11-2	.	TGTGCCAGCAGTACCTCCGGCAGGGCCGAGCAGTACTTC	CASSTSGRAEQYF
TRBJ2-4	TRBD2	TRBV28	.	TGTGCCAGCAGTTCCCTTCCGGGACTAGCGGTAAAAAACATTCAGTACTTC	CASSSLPGLAVKNIQYF
TRBJ1-1	.	TRBV18	.	TGTGCCAGCTCACCATTCCAGGGGTTCACTGAAGCTTTCTTT	CASSPFQGFTEAFF
TRBJ1-5	.	TRBV6-4	once	TGTGCCAGCAGTCAGGGAATCAATCAGCCCCAGCATTTT	CASSQGINQPQHF
TRBJ2-7	.	TRBV7-3	few	TGTGCCAGCAGCTTAGGACTGAACTACGAGCAGTACTTC	CASSLGLNYEQYF
TRBJ2-3	.	TRBV5-1	.	TGCGCCAGCAGCGCGGACTCCCCAGATACGCAGTATTTT	CASSADSPDTQYF
TRBJ2-5	TRBD2	TRBV6-1	.	TGTGCCAGCAGTGAAGCGAGAACTAGCGGGAGTCTCAGGGAGACCCAGTACTTC	CASSEARTSGSLRETQYF
TRBJ1-6	TRBD1	TRBV7-8	once	TGTGCCAGCAGGACCGGGACAGCAAATAATTCACCCCTCCACTTT	CASRTGTANNSPLHF
TRBJ2-3	.	TRBV2	.	TGTGCCAGCAGTGAAGATGGACTGGGAATTTATACGCAGTATTTT	CASSEDGLGIYTQYF
TRBJ2-7	TRBD2	TRBV19	.	TGTGCCACCCGCCGGGGGGGAGAGGACGAGCAGTACTTC	CATRRGGEDEQYF
TRBJ2-3	.	TRBV4-1	.	TGCGCCAGCAGCCAAGTTCTCAGCACAGATACGCAGTATTTT	CASSQVLSTDTQYF
TRBJ2-7	TRBD2	TRBV7-2	.	TGTGCCAGCAGCAAGCAGACTAGCGGGATCTCCTACGAGCAGTACTTC	CASSKQTSGISYEQYF
TRBJ2-7	TRBD2	TRBV15	.	TGTGCCACTTCTAGCGGAATTAGCTCCTACGAGCAGTACTTC	CATSSGISSYEQYF
TRBJ1-1	.	TRBV19	.	TGTGCCAGTAGTATAGACCGAGGTCAGAACACTGAAGCTTTCTTT	CASSIDRGQNTEAFF